Each of the 2 T cell receptor beta chains below was sequenced from the same sample in a study of metastatic and nonmetastatic thyroid tumors. MiXCR re-clonotyped the PCR reads for TCRdb. The sample has around 13,000 clones, about 12% seen once; the top ten hold approximately 32%. Treatment of any kind had been given to no patient before thyroid surgery. Material: blood. These TCRs come from a female donor with papillary thyroid cancer or a benign thyroid nodule (not recorded which). Some clones in this sample may be carry-over from other donors' samples.

This clone was counted ten times or more. One end of the junction fails to match germline, which may point to a read error. The V and J genes are TRBV30 and TRBJ2-5, with 8 bases matching TRBD2. Germline CDR1 and CDR2: GTSNPN and SVGIG (reference sequence). This CDR3 is built from 14 residues. CDR3 sequence reads: CTWRESGGQETQYF. The DNA of the CDR3 is TGTACCTGGAGGGAAAGCGGGGGACAAGAGACCCAGTACTTC.

This clone was counted only a few times. This sequence joins TRBV28 and TRBJ2-1, with a tentative D call TRBD1 (5 bases). Trimming shortened V by 2 bases and J by 5 bases, and 13 bases separated the two germline ends. CDR1 and CDR2 from the germline V gene are MDHEN and SYDVKM. The CDR3 runs to 15 residues. The CDR3 sequence is CASSLSQGYNNEQFF. Written as DNA, the CDR3 is TGTGCCAGCAGTTTAAGCCAGGGATATAACAATGAGCAGTTCTTC.